This T cell receptor beta chain was identified in a study of blood T cell repertoires in COVID-19. Study background: Samples came from the United States, Italy and Spain, spanning acute and convalescent COVID-19. The cDNA or gDNA used as material had been derived from T cells, B-cell-depleted T cells, or PBMCs.

Followed longitudinally, the Seattle patients had been enrolled during active infection. Authors' analysis steps: Estimation of nucleated cell counts was performed using reference gene primer amplification. Sequenced by immunoSEQ multiplex PCR; TCRdb stores in-frame clones only, minus some. V, J and clone size were drawn from that table, and D and trimming were deduced from the DNA. This table holds tens of thousands of clones, around nine tenths found once. Germline V CDR1 and CDR2: KGHSH, LQKENI. This CDR3 region has 15 residues. V trimming: 2 bases; J trimming: 2 bases; junction bases outside the gene matches: 2.

The chain is built from TRBV18 and TRBJ2-2; 7 nucleotides align to TRBD1. The receptor comes from an older man with COVID-19, enrolled during active disease. Sequencing was performed on peripheral blood. The CDR3 is CASSPGQANTGELFF. The CDR3 bases are TGTGCCAGCTCACCAGGACAGGCTAACACCGGGGAGCTGTTTTTT.